This T cell receptor (beta chain) comes out of a study of early T cells in non-severe SARS-CoV-2 infection. Study context: From unsorted whole blood, bulk RNA was sequenced, and the chains remained unpaired.

Unique molecular identifiers were added to individual cDNA molecules. From the 5' RACE reads, TCRdb called clonotypes with MiXCR, one entry per CDR3 protein. The sample includes approximately 65,000 distinct CDR3 sequences, approximately 15% seen only once; the top ten take over 12%. In this sample, this clonotype turned up many times. What it binds is not known. Points from the study as a whole: Clonotype matching in VDJdb favored anti-spike CD8 responses and did not capture private and CD4 specificities.

CDR3 length: 17 residues. The germline CDR1 and CDR2 sequences are SGHVS and FQNEAQ. Trimming removed 5 bases at V and 3 bases at J, with 17 bases between. Sequenced material: whole blood. The rearrangement uses TRBV7-8 and TRBJ1-6, with a possible D match to TRBD1 (5 bases). The source of this sequence is an adult who was a healthcare worker with PCR-confirmed SARS-CoV-2 infection or an uninfected control (not recorded which). CDR3: CASSGGDPGLYNSPLHF. CDR3 sequence (DNA): TGTGCCAGCAGCGGAGGGGACCCTGGACTCTATAATTCACCCCTCCACTTT.